These 20 T cell receptor beta chains came from one sample sequenced in a study of neurological immune-mediated disorders. TCRdb called the 5' RACE reads again in MiXCR, with one record for every CDR3 protein. Here the sample spans 100,000 to 150,000 distinct CDR3 sequences, about 3.4% being singletons. The sequenced material came from PBMCs. The receptors shown here come from a woman aged 30 to 39 with multiple sclerosis.

This clonotype was recorded at least ten times. This rearrangement joins TRBV12-3 or TRBV12-4 to TRBJ2-2, with TRBD1 matching 7 bases. This CDR3 is 15 amino acids long. V was pared by 4 bases and J by 5 bases, with 7 bases of the junction left unmatched. Here the CDR3 DNA reads TGTGCCAGCAGTTCCCAGGGGGACCCTACCGGGGAGCTGTTTTTT. This sequence encodes CASSSQGDPTGELFF.

This clonotype occurred many times. V is TRBV6-2 or TRBV6-3 and J is TRBJ2-7; TRBD2 matches at 14 bases. V was pared by 4 bases and J by 4 bases, with 6 bases of the junction left unmatched. Germline V gene lookup returns CDR1 MNHEY and CDR2 SVGEGT. This CDR3 has 16 amino acids. The CDR3 DNA sequence: TGTGCCAGCAGTTCCGGACTAGCGGGAGGACTTTACGAGCAGTACTTC. Amino acids: CASSSGLAGGLYEQYF.

This clonotype showed up many times. The rearrangement uses TRBV20-1 and TRBJ1-4; TRBD1 might be the D (5 bases). CDR3 size: 15 residues. Germline CDR1 reads DFQATT; CDR2 reads SNEGSKA (reference sequence). V lost 3 bases to trimming and J lost 1 base, with 12 bases between them. The CDR3 loop is CSASARGGTNEKLFF. The CDR3 bases are TGCAGTGCTAGTGCGAGGGGAGGAACTAATGAAAAACTGTTTTTT.

This clonotype was counted ten times or more. CDR3 bases: TGTGCCAGCAGCGTAGGTGTTAGCGGGAGGGTAAATGAGCAGTTCTTC. It specifies CASSVGVSGRVNEQFF. This sequence joins TRBV9 and TRBJ2-1; 11 nucleotides agree with TRBD2. J lost 7 bases, V lost 0 bases, and 6 bases had no gene match. The germline gives CDR1 SGDLS, CDR2 YYNGEE. The CDR3 sequence is 16 residues long.

This clonotype has just a few counts. The rearrangement uses TRBV7-8 and TRBJ1-1; weak D call: TRBD1 (6 bases). The CDR3 sequence is 16 residues long. Trimming stripped 4 bases from V and 6 bases from J, with 21 bases between. Germline-derived CDR1 and CDR2 are SGHVS and FQNEAQ. CDR3: CASSSDTGFVPAEAFF. DNA of the CDR3: TGTGCCAGCAGCTCAGATACAGGGTTCGTTCCAGCTGAAGCTTTCTTT.

In nucleotides, the CDR3 is TGTGCCAGCAGTGAGGAGGCGAGTGGAAAAAACATATATTTT. It yields the protein CASSEEASGKNIYF. The chain has TRBV25-1 and TRBJ1-3; D uncertain. Germline-derived CDR1 and CDR2 are MGHDK and SYGVNS. The CDR3 has 14 amino acids. V lost 3 bases and J 12 bases, leaving 18 bases between the germline ends.

This clonotype was counted ten times or more. The V gene is TRBV5-6, the J gene TRBJ2-3, with D possibly matching TRBD2 (6 bases). Germline values: CDR1 SGHDT, CDR2 YYEEEE. This CDR3 has 15 residues. V lost 4 bases to trimming and J lost 2 bases, with 14 bases between them. The CDR3 is CASSVSSADTDTQYF. CDR3 nucleotide sequence: TGTGCCAGCAGCGTTTCTAGCGCGGACACAGATACGCAGTATTTT. The complete variable domain, with remaining parts taken from reference TRBV5-6 and TRBJ2-3, reads DAGVTQSPTHLIKTRGQQVTLRCSPKSGHDTVSWYQQALGQGPQFIFQYYEEEERQRGNFPDRFSGHQFPNYSSELNVNALLLGDSALYLCASSVSSADTDTQYFGPGTRLTVL.

This clonotype was seen only a few times. V is TRBV19 and J is TRBJ2-1, with D unclear. Germline assignment: CDR1 LNHDA and CDR2 SQIVND (reference sequence). V lost 1 base, J lost 5 bases, and 9 bases lay in between. This CDR3 spans 14 amino acids. The CDR3 here is CASSIGPTNNEQFF. DNA for the CDR3: TGTGCCAGTAGTATAGGACCCACCAACAATGAGCAGTTCTTC. Based on the CDR3 plus reference TRBV19 and TRBJ2-1, the full variable domain is DGGITQSPKYLFRKEGQNVTLSCEQNLNHDAMYWYRQDPGQGLRLIYYSQIVNDFQKGDIAEGYSVSREKKESFPLTVTSAQKNPTAFYLCASSIGPTNNEQFFGPGTRLTVL.

This clonotype appeared many times. This chain links TRBV5-5 with TRBJ2-1; 10 nucleotides align to TRBD2. V gave up 5 bases and J gave up 3 bases; unmatched junction bases: 11. Per germline, CDR1 SGHKS and CDR2 YYEKEE (reference sequence). This CDR3 comprises 17 residues. The CDR3 DNA reads TGTGCCAGCAGATTTTGGCGCCTAGCGGGAGTCTACAATGAGCAGTTCTTC. The encoded protein is CASRFWRLAGVYNEQFF.

Ten or more counts support this clonotype. J is TRBJ2-5 and V is TRBV5-8; D is perhaps TRBD1 or TRBD2 (6 bases each). The CDR3 sequence is 15 residues long. The V end was cut by 4 bases, the J end by 4 bases, with 17 bases between. Per the germline V gene, CDR1 is SGHTS and CDR2 is YDEGEE. The CDR3 is CASSNWTGALETQYF. CDR3 in DNA: TGTGCCAGCAGCAACTGGACGGGGGCTTTAGAGACCCAGTACTTC.

The genes are TRBV7-8 and TRBJ1-1; 8 bases fit TRBD1. The J segment lost 2 bases and the V segment lost 7 bases, leaving 18 bases of the junction unmatched. Germline loops: CDR1 SGHVS, CDR2 FQNEAQ. The CDR3 contains 18 residues. CDR3 in DNA: TGTGCCAGCATCGCGACGGGTGACAGGGGAGATGGTAACACTGAAGCTTTCTTT. Its translation: CASIATGDRGDGNTEAFF.

This clonotype turned up a few times. V and J are TRBV5-1 and TRBJ1-1, with TRBD1 matching 7 bases. J lost 7 bases, V lost 2 bases, and 11 bases had no gene match. Germline V gene lookup returns CDR1 SGHRS and CDR2 YFSETQ. CDR3 size: 15 residues. The CDR3 DNA reads as TGCGCCAGCAGCTTTTCTGGGAAGGGGGCCATTGAAGCTTTCTTT. This encodes CASSFSGKGAIEAFF.

This clonotype came up many times. V gene TRBV20-1 combines with J gene TRBJ1-1, with TRBD1 identical over 7 bases. The V gene's germline CDR1 is DFQATT and CDR2 SNEGSKA (reference sequence). V lost 7 bases and J lost 0; bases outside the gene matches: 14. CDR3 length: 16 residues. This CDR3 reads CSVKDRRPSLNTEAFF. CDR3 nucleotide sequence: TGCAGTGTTAAGGACAGGCGGCCTTCACTGAACACTGAAGCTTTCTTT.

This clonotype was observed many times. V is TRBV20-1 and J is TRBJ1-2; no clear D gene. Germline loops: CDR1 DFQATT, CDR2 SNEGSKA (reference sequence). The CDR3 has 14 residues. V was cut by 4 bases and J by 0 bases, with 12 bases left in between. The CDR3, as DNA: TGCAGTGCTACCGACACAAAAGCTAACTATGGCTACACCTTC. As protein: CSATDTKANYGYTF.

Points on this clonotype: A much larger clone sits a single nucleotide away, making a read error possible. V is TRBV11-2 and J is TRBJ1-3; D call uncertain. Deletions cut 4 bases from V and 2 bases from J, with 6 bases between. The CDR3 is made up of 13 amino acids. Germline V CDR1 and CDR2: SGHAT, FQNNGV. For the CDR3, the DNA is TGTGCCAGCAGCTATAAGACTGGAAACACCATATATTTT. This encodes CASSYKTGNTIYF.

This clonotype was observed at least ten times. The rearrangement links TRBV7-9 to TRBJ1-2; D not certain. Between the trimmed V and J ends, which lost 3 bases and 6 bases, there was a span of 11 bases. Per the germline V gene, CDR1 is SEHNR and CDR2 is FQNEAQ (reference sequence). The CDR3 is made up of 13 amino acids. The CDR3 bases are TGTGCCAGCAGCTTCAGGATGTCAGATGGCTACACCTTC. Translation gives CASSFRMSDGYTF.

The table lists this clonotype with many counts. V usage is TRBV4-3 and J usage is TRBJ1-2; a possible D gene is TRBD1 (5 bases). This CDR3 contains 15 residues. In germline, CDR1 is LGHNA, CDR2 YSLEER. V was pared by 1 base and J by 2 bases, with 11 bases between. The CDR3 region has the DNA TGCGCCAGCAGCCAAGTAAGGGGCATCAACTATGGCTACACCTTC. Protein: CASSQVRGINYGYTF.

Many counts were recorded for this clonotype. The rearrangement uses TRBV14 and TRBJ2-7; tentative D call: TRBD1 (5 bases). Germline CDR1 is SGHDN and CDR2 is FVKESK. There are 12 residues in the CDR3. V shed 6 bases and J shed 0 bases, with 6 bases lying between them. The CDR3 DNA reads TGTGCCAGCAGAGGGGCCTCCTACGAGCAGTACTTC. Translation: CASRGASYEQYF.

Many counts were recorded for this clonotype. This chain links TRBV7-9 with TRBJ2-1, with D perhaps matching TRBD1 (5 bases). Trimming pared 4 bases from V and 9 bases from J, leaving 16 bases between. CDR1 and CDR2 (germline): SEHNR, FQNEAQ (reference sequence). The CDR3 extends over 14 amino acids. CDR3 in DNA: TGTGCCAGCAGCTCTTACTCTAGTAGGGGTGAGCAGTTCTTC. This translates into CASSSYSSRGEQFF.

This clonotype was seen at least ten times. The rearrangement uses TRBV3-1 and TRBJ2-1; 7 bases are shared with TRBD1. CDR3 size: 13 residues. The V segment lost 7 bases and the J segment 5 bases; nucleotides outside the gene matches: 5. The V gene's germline CDR1 is LGHDT and CDR2 YNNKEL (reference sequence). This CDR3 reads CASTRGRNNEQFF. The CDR3 DNA is TGTGCCAGCACGAGGGGGCGGAACAATGAGCAGTTCTTC.